This TCR beta chain derives from a study of blood T cell repertoires in COVID-19. Study-wide context: Sources were T cells, B-cell-depleted T cells, or PBMCs; the material itself was cDNA or gDNA.

The assay was immunoSEQ multiplex PCR, and TCRdb's table has in-frame clones only and misses some. Of some 80,000 clones in the sample, approximately 80% were seen once. The origin of this receptor is a woman in her forties or fifties with acute or convalescent COVID-19. The sample comprised peripheral blood.

The CDR3 sequence: CSVDSGRAGSYNEQFF. In DNA, the CDR3 is TGCAGCGTAGATAGCGGGAGGGCCGGATCCTACAATGAGCAGTTCTTC. The rearrangement links TRBV29-1 to TRBJ2-1, with TRBD2 matching 11 bases. Looked up from germline, CDR1 is SQVTM and CDR2 is ANQGSEA. J gave up 1 base and V 6 bases, and 8 bases lay outside the gene matches. This CDR3 spans 16 amino acids.